This T cell receptor (beta chain) was observed in a study of T-cell reconstitution after alpha-beta-depleted transplantation in children. TCRbeta library preparation incorporated unique molecular identifiers. One entry per CDR3 protein results from TCRdb running MiXCR on the PCR reads. Altogether hundreds of thousands of distinct CDR3 sequences are present, roughly 15% being singletons, with the ten largest covering under 1.2%. The germline V gene encodes CDR1 LGHNA and CDR2 YNFKEQ. V lost 0 bases and J lost 2, with 10 bases in between. This CDR3 region has 15 residues. This receptor was taken from a human donor who donated a stem cell graft to a child with acute myeloid leukemia. The genes are TRBV4-2 and TRBJ1-2; D possibly corresponds to TRBD1 (5 bases). The sample in question was PBMCs from the stem cell graft donor, obtained from the stem cell graft. CDR3 in amino acids: CASSQDVGTNYGYTF. The CDR3 nucleotides read TGTGCCAGCAGCCAAGATGTAGGGACCAACTATGGCTACACCTTC.